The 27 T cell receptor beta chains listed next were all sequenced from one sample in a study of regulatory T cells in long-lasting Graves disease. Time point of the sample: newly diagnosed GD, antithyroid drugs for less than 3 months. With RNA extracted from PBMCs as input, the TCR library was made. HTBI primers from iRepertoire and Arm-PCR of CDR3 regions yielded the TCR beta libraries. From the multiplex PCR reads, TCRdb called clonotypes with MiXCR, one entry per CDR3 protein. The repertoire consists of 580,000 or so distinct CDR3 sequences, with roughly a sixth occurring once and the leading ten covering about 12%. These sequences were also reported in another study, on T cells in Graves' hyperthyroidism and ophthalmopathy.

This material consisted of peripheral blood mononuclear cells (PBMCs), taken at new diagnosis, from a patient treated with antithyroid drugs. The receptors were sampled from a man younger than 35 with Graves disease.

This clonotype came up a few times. DNA for the CDR3: TGTGCCAGCAGTGAATCTGTCCCCAGGGCCGGGGAGCTGTTTTTT. Its protein is CASSESVPRAGELFF. This chain connects TRBV2 to TRBJ2-2; the D gene is possibly TRBD1 (5 bases). V lost 2 bases, J lost 6 bases, and 13 bases lay in between. This CDR3 has 15 amino acids. Germline V CDR1 and CDR2: SNHLY, FYNNEI.

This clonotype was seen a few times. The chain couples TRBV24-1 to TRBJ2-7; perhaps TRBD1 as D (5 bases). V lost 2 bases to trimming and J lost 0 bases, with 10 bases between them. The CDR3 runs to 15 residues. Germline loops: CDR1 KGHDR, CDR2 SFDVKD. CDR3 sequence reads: CATSDSTVNSYEQYF. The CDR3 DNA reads TGTGCCACCAGTGATTCGACAGTAAACTCCTACGAGCAGTACTTC.

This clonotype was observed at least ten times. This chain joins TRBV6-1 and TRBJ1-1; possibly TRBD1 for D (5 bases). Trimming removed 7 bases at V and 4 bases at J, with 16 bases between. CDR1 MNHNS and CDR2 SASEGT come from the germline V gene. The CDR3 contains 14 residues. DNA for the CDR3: TGTGCCAGCATTAATGGGGCTTCGTCCACTGAAGCTTTCTTT. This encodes CASINGASSTEAFF.

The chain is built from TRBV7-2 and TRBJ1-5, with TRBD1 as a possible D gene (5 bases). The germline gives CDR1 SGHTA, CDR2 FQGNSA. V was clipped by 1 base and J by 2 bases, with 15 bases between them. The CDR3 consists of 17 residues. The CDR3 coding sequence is TGTGCCAGCAGCTTAGGTAGGGGAAGGGGTGGCAATCAGCCCCAGCATTTT. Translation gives CASSLGRGRGGNQPQHF.

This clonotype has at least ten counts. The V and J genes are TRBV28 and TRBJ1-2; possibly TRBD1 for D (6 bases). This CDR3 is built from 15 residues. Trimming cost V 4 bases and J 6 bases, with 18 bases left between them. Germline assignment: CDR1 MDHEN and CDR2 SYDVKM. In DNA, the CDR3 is TGTGCCAGCAGTTCCCCCTATGGTGGGGGGCATGGCTACACCTTC. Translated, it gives CASSSPYGGGHGYTF.

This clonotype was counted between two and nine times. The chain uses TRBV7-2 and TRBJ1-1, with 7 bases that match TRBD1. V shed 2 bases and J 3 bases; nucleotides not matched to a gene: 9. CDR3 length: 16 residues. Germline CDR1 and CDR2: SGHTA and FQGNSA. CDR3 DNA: TGTGCCAGCAGCTTACTCCAGGGGGTGATTTACACTGAAGCTTTCTTT. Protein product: CASSLLQGVIYTEAFF.

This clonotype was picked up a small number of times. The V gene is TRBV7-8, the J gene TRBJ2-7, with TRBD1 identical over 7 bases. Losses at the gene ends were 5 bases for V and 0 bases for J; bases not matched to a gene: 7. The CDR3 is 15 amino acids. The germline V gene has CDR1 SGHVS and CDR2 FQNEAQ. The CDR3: CASSIRDSHSYEQYF. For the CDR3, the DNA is TGTGCCAGCAGCATCCGGGACAGTCACTCCTACGAGCAGTACTTC.

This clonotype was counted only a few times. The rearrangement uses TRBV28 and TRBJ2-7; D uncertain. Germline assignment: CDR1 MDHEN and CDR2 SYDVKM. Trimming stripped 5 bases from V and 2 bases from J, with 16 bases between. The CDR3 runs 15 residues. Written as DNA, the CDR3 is TGTGCCAGCAGTCCCGCACTGGGCTATACCTACGAGCAGTACTTC. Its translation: CASSPALGYTYEQYF.

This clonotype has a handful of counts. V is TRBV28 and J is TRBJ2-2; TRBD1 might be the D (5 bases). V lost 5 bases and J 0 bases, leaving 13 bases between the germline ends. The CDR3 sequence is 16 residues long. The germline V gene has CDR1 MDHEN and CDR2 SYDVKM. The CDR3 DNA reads TGTGCCAGCAGTCATAAGGGGCGCGCGAACACCGGGGAGCTGTTTTTT. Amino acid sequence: CASSHKGRANTGELFF.

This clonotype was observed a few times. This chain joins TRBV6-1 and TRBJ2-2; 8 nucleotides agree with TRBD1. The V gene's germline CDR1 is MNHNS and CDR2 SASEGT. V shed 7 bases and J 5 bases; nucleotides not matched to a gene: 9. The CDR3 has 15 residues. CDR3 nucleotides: TGTGCCAGCACGGACAGGGCGAGTCCGACCGGGGAGCTGTTTTTT. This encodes CASTDRASPTGELFF.

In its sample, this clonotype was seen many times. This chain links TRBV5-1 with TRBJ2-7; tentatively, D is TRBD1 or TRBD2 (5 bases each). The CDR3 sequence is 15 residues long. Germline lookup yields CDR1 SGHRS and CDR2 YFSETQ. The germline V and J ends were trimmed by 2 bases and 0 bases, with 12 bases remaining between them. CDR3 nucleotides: TGCGCCAGCAGCTTAGACGGGACGAACTCCTACGAGCAGTACTTC. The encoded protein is CASSLDGTNSYEQYF.

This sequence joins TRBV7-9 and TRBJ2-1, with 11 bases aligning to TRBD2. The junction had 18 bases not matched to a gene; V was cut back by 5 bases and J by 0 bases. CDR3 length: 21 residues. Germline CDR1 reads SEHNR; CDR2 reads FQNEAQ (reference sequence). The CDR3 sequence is CASSPTSGSIPRGSSYNEQFF. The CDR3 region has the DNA TGTGCCAGCAGCCCAACTAGCGGGAGTATCCCGAGGGGTAGCTCCTACAATGAGCAGTTCTTC.

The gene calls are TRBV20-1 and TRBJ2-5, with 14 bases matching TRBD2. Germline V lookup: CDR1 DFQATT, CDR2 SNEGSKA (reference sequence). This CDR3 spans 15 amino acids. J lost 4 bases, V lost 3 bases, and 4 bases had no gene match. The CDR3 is CSARGGLAGVETQYF. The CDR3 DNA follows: TGCAGTGCTAGGGGGGGACTAGCGGGAGTAGAGACCCAGTACTTC.

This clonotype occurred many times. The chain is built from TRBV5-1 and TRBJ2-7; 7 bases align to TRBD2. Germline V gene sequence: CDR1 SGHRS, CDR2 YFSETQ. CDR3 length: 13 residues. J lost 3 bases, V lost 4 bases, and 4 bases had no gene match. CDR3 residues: CASSAGTIYEQYF. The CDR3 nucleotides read TGCGCCAGCAGCGCGGGGACTATCTACGAGCAGTACTTC.

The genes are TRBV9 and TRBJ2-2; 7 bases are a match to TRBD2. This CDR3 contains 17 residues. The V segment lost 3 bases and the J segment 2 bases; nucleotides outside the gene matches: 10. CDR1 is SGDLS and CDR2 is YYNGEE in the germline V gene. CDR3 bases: TGTGCCAGCAGCGGGGGACTAAAAAGAAGAAACACCGGGGAGCTGTTTTTT. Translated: CASSGGLKRRNTGELFF.

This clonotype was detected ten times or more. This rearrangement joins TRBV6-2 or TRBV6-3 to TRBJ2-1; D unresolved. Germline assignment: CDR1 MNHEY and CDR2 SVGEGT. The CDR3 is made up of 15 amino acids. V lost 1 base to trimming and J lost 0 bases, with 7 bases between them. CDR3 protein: CASSYWLDSYNEQFF. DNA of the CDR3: TGTGCCAGCAGTTACTGGTTGGACTCCTACAATGAGCAGTTCTTC.

The CDR3 region is CSASGATGVRDQPQHF. For the CDR3, the DNA is TGCAGTGCTAGTGGAGCAACAGGGGTTCGGGATCAGCCCCAGCATTTT. The genes are TRBV20-1 and TRBJ1-5, with 7 bases that match TRBD1. From germline, CDR1 is DFQATT and CDR2 SNEGSKA (reference sequence). The CDR3 totals 16 residues. V lost 3 bases, J lost 5 bases, and 13 bases stayed unmatched.

CDR3 loop: CASSRDRGEQPQHF. Written as DNA, the CDR3 is TGTGCCAGCAGTCGGGACAGGGGGGAACAGCCCCAGCATTTT. The rearrangement links TRBV27 to TRBJ1-5, with 11 bases aligning to TRBD1. The germline V gene has CDR1 MNHEY and CDR2 SMNVEV (reference sequence). The trim removed 5 bases at V and 7 bases at J, leaving 4 bases unmatched. The CDR3 length is 14 residues.

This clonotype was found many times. DNA of the CDR3: TGCGCCAGCAGACAACAGGGCACTCGCTCCTACAATGAGCAGTTCTTC. Its protein is CASRQQGTRSYNEQFF. The rearrangement uses TRBV5-1 and TRBJ2-1; perhaps TRBD1 as D (6 bases). Germline V CDR1 and CDR2: SGHRS, YFSETQ. There are 16 residues in the CDR3. Deletions cut 5 bases from V and 0 bases from J, with 15 bases between.

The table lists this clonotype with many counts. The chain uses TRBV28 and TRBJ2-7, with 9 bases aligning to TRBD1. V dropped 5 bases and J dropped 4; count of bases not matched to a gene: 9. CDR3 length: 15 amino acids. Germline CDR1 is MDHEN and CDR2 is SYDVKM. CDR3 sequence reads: CASSSTGGAFYEQYF. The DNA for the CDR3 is TGTGCCAGCAGTAGCACAGGGGGCGCATTTTACGAGCAGTACTTC.

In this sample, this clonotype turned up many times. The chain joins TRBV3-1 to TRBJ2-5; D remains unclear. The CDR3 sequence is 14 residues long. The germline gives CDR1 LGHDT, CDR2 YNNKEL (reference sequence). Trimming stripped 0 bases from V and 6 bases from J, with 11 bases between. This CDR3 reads CASSQDVVIKTQYF. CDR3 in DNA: TGTGCCAGCAGCCAAGACGTAGTGATAAAGACCCAGTACTTC.

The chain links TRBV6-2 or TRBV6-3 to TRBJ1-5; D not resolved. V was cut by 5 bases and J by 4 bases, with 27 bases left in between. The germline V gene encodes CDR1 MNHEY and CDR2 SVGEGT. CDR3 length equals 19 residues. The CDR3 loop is CASSDSVSWEASMNQPQHF. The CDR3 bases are TGTGCCAGCAGTGATAGTGTGAGCTGGGAAGCAAGTATGAATCAGCCCCAGCATTTT.

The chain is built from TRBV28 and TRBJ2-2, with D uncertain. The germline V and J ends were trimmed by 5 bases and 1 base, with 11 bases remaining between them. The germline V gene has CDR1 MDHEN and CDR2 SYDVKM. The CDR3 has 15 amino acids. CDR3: CASSQVLGNTGELFF. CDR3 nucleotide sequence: TGTGCCAGCAGTCAGGTCCTGGGGAACACCGGGGAGCTGTTTTTT.

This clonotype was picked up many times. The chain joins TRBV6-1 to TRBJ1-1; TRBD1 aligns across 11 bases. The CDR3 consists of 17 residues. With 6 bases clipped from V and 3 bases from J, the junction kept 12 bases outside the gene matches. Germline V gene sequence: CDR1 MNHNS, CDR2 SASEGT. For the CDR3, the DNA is TGTGCCAGCAGGGTACCGGGACAGGGGGGATCGGACACTGAAGCTTTCTTT. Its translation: CASRVPGQGGSDTEAFF.

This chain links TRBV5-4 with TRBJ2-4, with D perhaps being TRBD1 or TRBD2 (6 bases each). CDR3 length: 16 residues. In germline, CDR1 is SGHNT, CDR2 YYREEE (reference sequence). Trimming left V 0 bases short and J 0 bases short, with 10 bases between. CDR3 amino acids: CASSLEGGLAKNIQYF. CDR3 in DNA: TGTGCCAGCAGCTTGGAAGGGGGACTAGCCAAAAACATTCAGTACTTC.

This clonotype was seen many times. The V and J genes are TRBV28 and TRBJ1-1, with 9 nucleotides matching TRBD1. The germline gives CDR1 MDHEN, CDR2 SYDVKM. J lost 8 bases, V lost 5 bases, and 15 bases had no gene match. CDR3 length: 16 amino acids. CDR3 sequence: CASSPPGQGIFSEAFF. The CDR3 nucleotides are TGTGCCAGCAGTCCGCCCGGACAGGGGATATTTTCCGAAGCTTTCTTT.

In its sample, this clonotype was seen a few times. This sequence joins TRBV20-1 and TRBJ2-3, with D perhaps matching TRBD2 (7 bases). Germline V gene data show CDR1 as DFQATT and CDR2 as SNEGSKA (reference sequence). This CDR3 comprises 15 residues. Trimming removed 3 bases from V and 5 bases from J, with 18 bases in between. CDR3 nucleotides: TGCAGTGCTAGTCTGGGGGGGCGCATTCAAGATACGCAGTATTTT. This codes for CSASLGGRIQDTQYF.